This is a list of T cell receptor beta chains from one sample in a study of T cell repertoires and Cas9 in healthy adults. Some clones are missing from TCRdb's copy, which holds only in-frame ones; the method was immunoSEQ multiplex PCR. This sample has about 22,000 clones; about 89% occur once, and the top ten carry 1.5% to 1.9%. The sequenced sample consisted of CD4+ effector T cells (CD127+, CD25-, CD137-, CD154-) from PBMCs; culture status not recorded. The receptors derive from a human donor in good health. Both conserved end residues are part of each CDR3. A D gene is named only where the DNA matches it firmly. Clone size appears in some rows only: once, few, many, or a class for an expanded clone.

length,D,V,size,J,CDR3,DNA
18,.,TRBV4-2,once,TRBJ2-7,CASSRFVIGVGGAYEQYF,TGTGCCAGCAGCCGCTTCGTAATCGGGGTCGGGGGAGCCTACGAGCAGTACTTC
12,.,TRBV6-6,.,TRBJ1-2,CASSYLGEGYTF,TGTGCCAGCAGTTACCTGGGAGAGGGCTACACCTTC
17,.,TRBV28,.,TRBJ2-3,CASSFVSGATSTDTQYF,TGTGCCAGCAGTTTCGTTAGTGGTGCCACTTCCACAGATACGCAGTATTTT
14,.,TRBV9,.,TRBJ2-3,CASSPRWAADTQYF,TGTGCCAGCAGCCCCCGGTGGGCGGCAGATACGCAGTATTTT
14,.,TRBV7-7,.,TRBJ2-1,CASSRGGRVHEQFF,TGTGCTAGCAGCCGTGGGGGCAGGGTACATGAGCAGTTCTTC
13,.,TRBV28,.,TRBJ1-3,CASSLRGRHTIYF,TGTGCCAGCAGTTTGAGGGGTAGGCACACCATATATTTT
15,.,TRBV5-1,.,TRBJ2-1,CASSLMRLDLHEQFF,TGCGCCAGCAGCTTGATGCGGCTAGACCTACATGAGCAGTTCTTC
14,TRBD1,TRBV5-4,.,TRBJ2-7,CASSLGDSAYEQYF,TGTGCCAGCAGCTTGGGGGACAGCGCCTACGAGCAGTACTTC
13,TRBD1,TRBV19,.,TRBJ1-1,CASSTTGDTEAFF,TGTGCCAGTAGTACGACAGGGGACACTGAAGCTTTCTTT
13,.,TRBV15,.,TRBJ1-2,CATSRGTNYGYTF,TGCGCCACCAGCAGAGGGACTAACTATGGCTACACCTTC
13,TRBD1,TRBV29-1,.,TRBJ1-1,CSVPTGRNTEAFF,TGCAGCGTCCCGACAGGGAGGAACACTGAAGCTTTCTTT
16,.,TRBV4-2,once,TRBJ2-4,CASSAGPVLAKNIQYF,TGTGCCAGCAGCGCGGGACCGGTGCTAGCCAAAAACATTCAGTACTTC
13,TRBD1,TRBV28,.,TRBJ1-2,CASSSDRGYGYTF,TGTGCCAGCAGTAGTGACAGGGGCTATGGCTACACCTTC
15,.,TRBV19,.,TRBJ2-1,CATAFGPSSYNEQFF,TGTGCCACCGCCTTCGGTCCTAGCTCCTACAATGAGCAGTTCTTC
13,TRBD1,TRBV28,.,TRBJ1-3,CASPDRGGNTIYF,TGTGCCAGCCCCGACAGGGGTGGAAACACCATATATTTT
15,TRBD2,TRBV5-1,.,TRBJ2-1,CASSWTSGHNNEQFF,TGCGCCAGCAGCTGGACTAGCGGACACAACAATGAGCAGTTCTTC
12,.,TRBV6-5,.,TRBJ1-5,CASSQVGQPQHF,TGTGCCAGCAGCCAGGTGGGGCAGCCCCAGCATTTT
16,.,TRBV11-2,.,TRBJ1-4,CASSLDRGLANEKLFF,TGTGCCAGCAGCTTAGACAGGGGTTTAGCTAATGAAAAACTGTTTTTT
13,.,TRBV7-9,.,TRBJ1-5,CASSPNRDQPQHF,TGTGCCAGCAGCCCTAACAGGGACCAGCCCCAGCATTTT
13,.,TRBV7-9,.,TRBJ2-5,CASSLTGTSGQYF,TGTGCCAGCAGCTTAACAGGGACCTCTGGCCAGTACTTC
14,.,TRBV27,.,TRBJ1-5,CASSSTGRFQPQHF,TGTGCCAGCAGTTCTACAGGGAGGTTTCAGCCCCAGCATTTT
14,TRBD1,TRBV6-5,.,TRBJ2-7,CASRVDRGRYEQYF,TGTGCCAGCAGGGTGGACAGGGGCCGCTACGAGCAGTACTTC
15,TRBD1,TRBV15,once,TRBJ2-1,CATSRDQGAYNEQFF,TGTGCCACCAGCAGAGACCAGGGGGCCTACAATGAGCAGTTCTTC
13,.,TRBV18,.,TRBJ1-5,CASSQSRGVAQHF,TGTGCCAGCTCCCAAAGTAGAGGGGTAGCCCAGCATTTT
12,.,TRBV27,.,TRBJ2-7,CASSTVGGEQYF,TGTGCCAGCAGTACGGTTGGAGGCGAGCAGTACTTC
12,.,TRBV7-2,few,TRBJ1-1,CASSLTPTEAFF,TGTGCCAGCAGCCTGACCCCCACTGAAGCTTTCTTT
16,TRBD1,TRBV6-1,.,TRBJ1-1,CASSEAFRGGDTEAFF,TGTGCCAGCAGTGAAGCTTTCAGGGGGGGCGACACTGAAGCTTTCTTT
13,.,TRBV28,.,TRBJ1-2,CASSFRGHYGYTF,TGTGCCAGCAGTTTTCGGGGTCACTATGGCTACACCTTC
14,.,TRBV6-1,.,TRBJ1-5,CASSEYRYNQPQHF,TGTGCCAGCAGTGAATACAGGTATAATCAGCCCCAGCATTTT
13,.,TRBV6-1,.,TRBJ1-1,CASSEARSTEAFF,TGTGCCAGCAGTGAAGCGCGGTCCACTGAAGCTTTCTTT
14,TRBD1,TRBV6-5,.,TRBJ1-2,CASSAGGTGQGYTF,TGTGCCAGCAGTGCCGGGGGGACAGGGCAGGGCTACACCTTC
12,.,TRBV28,.,TRBJ2-7,CASIDRVSEQYF,TGTGCCAGCATAGATCGGGTGAGCGAGCAGTACTTC
13,TRBD2,TRBV6-5,.,TRBJ2-5,CASRRLAQETQYF,TGTGCCAGCAGAAGACTAGCCCAAGAGACCCAGTACTTC
13,.,TRBV6-1,.,TRBJ1-5,CASSDYSNQPQHF,TGTGCCAGCAGCGATTATAGCAATCAGCCCCAGCATTTT
14,.,TRBV14,few,TRBJ2-7,CASSQFNRHYEQYF,TGTGCCAGCAGCCAATTTAACAGGCACTACGAGCAGTACTTC
14,TRBD1,TRBV19,.,TRBJ1-1,CASSPTGSRTEAFF,TGTGCCAGTAGTCCGACAGGGTCGAGGACTGAAGCTTTCTTT